Listed below are T cell receptor beta chains from one sample, sequenced in a study of cytomegalovirus exposure and HLA in healthy donors. Profiling relied on immunoSEQ multiplex PCR, and the TCRdb table lists in-frame clones only, not all of them. The data hold 150,000 to 200,000 clones, with roughly 80% observed a single time. The sequenced sample was PBMCs. These receptors all come from a female donor in good health and CMV-seronegative. CDR3s include the opening cysteine and the closing phenylalanine or tryptophan. Fields, in order: clone size, V gene, D gene, J gene, CDR3 protein, CDR3 DNA. A D gene is named only where the DNA matches it firmly. Some rows have no size entry. The others give once, few or many, or a class for an expanded clone.

once,TRBV18,TRBD1,TRBJ2-7,CASSPVQGDSYEQYF,TGTGCCAGCTCACCGGTACAGGGGGACTCCTACGAGCAGTACTTC
once,TRBV6-5,TRBD2,TRBJ2-1,CVSSYGGSSYNEQFF,TGTGTCAGCAGTTACGGGGGGAGCTCCTACAATGAGCAGTTCTTC
NA,TRBV6-5,NA,TRBJ1-2,CASSYRGLGYTF,TGTGCCAGCAGTTACCGGGGTCTGGGCTACACCTTC
NA,TRBV29-1,TRBD1,TRBJ1-6,CSVRTGENSPLHF,TGCAGCGTTCGGACAGGGGAAAATTCACCCCTCCACTTT
NA,TRBV7-6,TRBD2,TRBJ2-1,CASSLDRPGGIDEQFF,TGTGCCAGCAGCTTAGATCGGCCGGGAGGGATAGATGAGCAGTTCTTC
few,TRBV30,TRBD2,TRBJ2-3,CAWSPRTSFTDTQYF,TGTGCCTGGAGTCCCAGGACTAGTTTTACAGATACGCAGTATTTT
NA,TRBV29-1,NA,TRBJ2-1,CSVEEGKGDNEQFF,TGCAGCGTTGAAGAGGGAAAGGGAGACAATGAGCAGTTCTTC
NA,TRBV7-6,NA,TRBJ2-6,CASSFRRAHSGANVLTF,TGTGCCAGCAGCTTCCGGAGGGCCCACTCTGGGGCCAACGTCCTGACTTTC
NA,TRBV6-5,NA,TRBJ2-2,CASRRSSFGELFF,TGTGCCAGCAGGCGATCTAGTTTCGGGGAGCTGTTTTTT
NA,TRBV19,NA,TRBJ2-2,CASSRQGSGELFF,TGTGCCAGTAGTCGCCAGGGGTCCGGGGAGCTGTTTTTT
NA,TRBV13,NA,TRBJ2-5,CASSLTGRETQYF,TGTGCCAGCAGCTTAACCGGGAGAGAGACCCAGTACTTC
NA,TRBV2,TRBD2,TRBJ2-3,CASSEMASGVFTDTQYF,TGTGCCAGCAGTGAGATGGCTAGCGGGGTTTTCACAGATACGCAGTATTTT
few,TRBV29-1,TRBD2,TRBJ2-2,CSVASGTGELFF,TGCAGCGTTGCTAGCGGCACCGGGGAGCTGTTTTTT
few,TRBV5-4,NA,TRBJ2-3,CASSLGWQTDTQYF,TGTGCCAGCAGCTTGGGTTGGCAGACAGATACGCAGTATTTT
NA,TRBV18,TRBD1,TRBJ1-2,CASSPGQGSPNYGYTF,TGTGCCAGCTCACCGGGACAGGGGTCCCCAAACTATGGCTACACCTTC
once,TRBV2,NA,TRBJ2-2,CASRGGMSSGELFF,TGTGCCAGCAGAGGCGGGATGAGTTCCGGGGAGCTGTTTTTT
NA,TRBV5-4,NA,TRBJ2-1,CASISGRGGGEQFF,TGTGCCAGCATAAGCGGGAGAGGGGGCGGGGAGCAGTTCTTC
few,TRBV19,TRBD2,TRBJ2-3,CASSSDGRSGRATDTQYF,TGTGCCAGTAGTTCGGACGGAAGAAGCGGGAGGGCCACAGATACGCAGTATTTT
NA,TRBV29-1,NA,TRBJ1-1,CSVRTFPGAAEAFF,TGCAGCGTCCGAACTTTTCCAGGGGCGGCTGAAGCTTTCTTT
few,TRBV9,NA,TRBJ1-2,CASSAVLGGVYGYTF,TGTGCCAGCAGCGCCGTTTTGGGGGGGGTCTATGGCTACACCTTC
NA,TRBV5-1,TRBD1,TRBJ1-1,CASSETGLAEAFF,TGCGCCAGCAGTGAGACAGGGCTCGCTGAAGCTTTCTTT
NA,TRBV10-3,TRBD2,TRBJ2-3,CAISQRGRTSTDTQYF,TGTGCCATCAGCCAGCGGGGCAGAACTAGCACAGATACGCAGTATTTT
NA,TRBV5-1,TRBD2,TRBJ2-3,CASSLVGASGGTDTQYF,TGCGCCAGCAGCTTGGTGGGGGCTAGCGGGGGCACAGATACGCAGTATTTT
NA,TRBV4-1,TRBD2,TRBJ2-7,CASSQDLGTSGGFSYEQYF,TGCGCCAGCAGCCAAGATCTTGGGACTAGCGGGGGCTTCTCCTACGAGCAGTACTTC
NA,TRBV2,NA,TRBJ2-2,CASSVSGRGTGELFF,TGTGCCAGCAGTGTGTCCGGGAGAGGTACCGGGGAGCTGTTTTTT
NA,TRBV9,NA,TRBJ2-6,CASSTSSGANVLTF,TGTGCCAGCAGTACTAGCTCTGGGGCCAACGTCCTGACTTTC
NA,TRBV29-1,NA,TRBJ1-1,CSVEGVGGKNTEAFF,TGCAGCGTTGAAGGAGTCGGGGGAAAAAACACTGAAGCTTTCTTT
NA,TRBV7-2,NA,TRBJ1-2,CASSPRTVYGYTF,TGTGCCAGCAGCCCTAGGACAGTCTATGGCTACACCTTC
NA,TRBV11-3,TRBD2,TRBJ2-3,CASSLGLAGATDTQYF,TGTGCCAGCAGCTTAGGACTAGCGGGAGCCACAGATACGCAGTATTTT
NA,TRBV7-9,TRBD1,TRBJ1-4,CASSQDRATNEKLFF,TGTGCCAGCAGCCAGGACAGGGCAACTAATGAAAAACTGTTTTTT
NA,TRBV7-9,TRBD1,TRBJ2-5,CASSFSPGQGQETQYF,TGTGCCAGCAGCTTTAGTCCGGGACAGGGCCAAGAGACCCAGTACTTC
NA,TRBV5-4,NA,TRBJ1-3,CASSQDSVSGNTIYF,TGTGCCAGCAGCCAGGACAGCGTCTCTGGAAACACCATATATTTT
NA,TRBV13,NA,TRBJ2-7,CASSPQGPEQYF,TGTGCCAGCAGCCCGCAGGGTCCCGAGCAGTACTTC
NA,TRBV13,NA,TRBJ2-1,CASSYREPPYNEQFF,TGTGCCAGCAGCTACCGGGAGCCTCCCTACAATGAGCAGTTCTTC
NA,TRBV12-5,TRBD1,TRBJ1-2,CASGQLRGQLYGYTF,TGTGCTAGTGGCCAACTCCGGGGACAGCTCTATGGCTACACCTTC
NA,TRBV10-1,NA,TRBJ2-2,CASSVSRQVPGELFF,TGCGCCAGCAGTGTGTCGAGACAGGTACCCGGGGAGCTGTTTTTT
NA,TRBV29-1,TRBD1,TRBJ2-1,CSVRTGNRNEQFF,TGCAGCGTAAGGACAGGGAATAGAAATGAGCAGTTCTTC
NA,TRBV18,NA,TRBJ1-1,CASSLDRDTEAFF,TGTGCCAGCTCACTAGACCGGGACACTGAAGCTTTCTTT
few,TRBV7-9,TRBD1,TRBJ1-1,CASSFLAGGFAFF,TGTGCCAGCAGCTTCCTTGCAGGGGGCTTCGCTTTCTTT
NA,TRBV7-9,NA,TRBJ1-5,CASSPGLLNQPQHF,TGTGCCAGCAGCCCCGGACTCTTAAATCAGCCCCAGCATTTT
NA,TRBV10-3,TRBD1,TRBJ1-4,CAIGPGQGEKLFF,TGTGCCATCGGTCCGGGACAGGGTGAAAAACTGTTTTTT